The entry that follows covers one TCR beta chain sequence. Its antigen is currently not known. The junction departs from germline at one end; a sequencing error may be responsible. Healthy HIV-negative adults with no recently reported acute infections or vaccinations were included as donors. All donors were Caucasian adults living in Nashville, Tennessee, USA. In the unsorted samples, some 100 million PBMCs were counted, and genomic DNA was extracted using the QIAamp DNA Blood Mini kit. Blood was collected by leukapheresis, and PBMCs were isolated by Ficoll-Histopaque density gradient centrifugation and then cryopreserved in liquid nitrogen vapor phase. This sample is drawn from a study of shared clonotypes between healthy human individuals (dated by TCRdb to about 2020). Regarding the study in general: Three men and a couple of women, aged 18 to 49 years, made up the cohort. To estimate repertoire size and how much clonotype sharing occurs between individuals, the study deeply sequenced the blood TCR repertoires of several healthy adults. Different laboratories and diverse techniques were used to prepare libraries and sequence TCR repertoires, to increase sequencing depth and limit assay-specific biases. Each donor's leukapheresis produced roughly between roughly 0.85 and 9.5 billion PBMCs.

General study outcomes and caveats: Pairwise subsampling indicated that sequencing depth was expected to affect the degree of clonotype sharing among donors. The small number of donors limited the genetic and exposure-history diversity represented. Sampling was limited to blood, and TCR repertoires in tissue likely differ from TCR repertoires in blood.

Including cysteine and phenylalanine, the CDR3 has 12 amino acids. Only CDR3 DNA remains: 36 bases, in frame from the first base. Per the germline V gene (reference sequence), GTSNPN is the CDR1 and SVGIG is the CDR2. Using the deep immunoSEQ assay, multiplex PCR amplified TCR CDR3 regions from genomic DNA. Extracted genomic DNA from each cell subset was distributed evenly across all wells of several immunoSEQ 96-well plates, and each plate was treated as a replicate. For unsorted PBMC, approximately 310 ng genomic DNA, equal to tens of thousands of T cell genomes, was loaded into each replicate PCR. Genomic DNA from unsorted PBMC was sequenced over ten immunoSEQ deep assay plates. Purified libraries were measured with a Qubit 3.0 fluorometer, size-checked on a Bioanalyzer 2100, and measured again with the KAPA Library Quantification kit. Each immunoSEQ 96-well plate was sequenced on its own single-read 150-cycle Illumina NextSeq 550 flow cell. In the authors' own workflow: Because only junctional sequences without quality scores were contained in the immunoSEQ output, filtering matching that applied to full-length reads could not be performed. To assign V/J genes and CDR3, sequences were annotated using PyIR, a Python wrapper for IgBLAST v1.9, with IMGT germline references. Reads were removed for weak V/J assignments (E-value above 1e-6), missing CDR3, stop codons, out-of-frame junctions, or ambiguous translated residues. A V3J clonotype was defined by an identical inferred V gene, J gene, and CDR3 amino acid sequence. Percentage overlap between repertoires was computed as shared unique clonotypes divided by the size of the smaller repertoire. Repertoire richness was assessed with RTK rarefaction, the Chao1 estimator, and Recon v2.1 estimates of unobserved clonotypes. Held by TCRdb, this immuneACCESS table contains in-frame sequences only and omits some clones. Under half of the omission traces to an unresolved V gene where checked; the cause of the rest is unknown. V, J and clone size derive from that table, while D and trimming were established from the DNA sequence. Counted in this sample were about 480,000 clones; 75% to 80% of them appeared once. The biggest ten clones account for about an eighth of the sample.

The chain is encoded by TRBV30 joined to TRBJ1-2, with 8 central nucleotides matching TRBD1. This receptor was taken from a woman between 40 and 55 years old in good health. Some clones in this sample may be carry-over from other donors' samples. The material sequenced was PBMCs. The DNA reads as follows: TGTGCCTGGAGTGTACGGGACAGGATGCTCGCCTTC. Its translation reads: CAWSVRDRMLAF. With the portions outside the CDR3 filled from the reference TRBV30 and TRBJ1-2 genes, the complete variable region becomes SQTIHQWPATLVQPVGSPLSLECTVEGTSNPNLYWYRQAAGRGLQLLFYSVGIGQISSEVPQNLSASRPQDRQFILSSKKLLLSDSGFYLCAWSVRDRMLAFGSGTRLTVV.